The next 20 T cell receptor beta chains were all read from a single sample in a study of T cell responses to AZD1222 COVID-19 vaccine. Some clones are missing from TCRdb's copy, which holds only in-frame ones; the method was immunoSEQ multiplex PCR. The sample records some 130,000 clones, 85% to 90% being singletons. Material: peripheral blood, obtained on day 0 of AZD1222 vaccination. These receptors all stem from an adult in good health.

The gene calls are TRBV9 and TRBJ1-5; a possible D gene is TRBD1 (5 bases). Trimming shortened V by 3 bases and J by 2 bases, and 12 bases separated the two germline ends. The CDR3 length is 15 residues. Germline V gives CDR1 SGDLS, CDR2 YYNGEE. CDR3 loop: CASSGPGPGNQPQHF. Written as DNA, the CDR3 is TGTGCCAGCAGCGGACCGGGACCGGGCAATCAGCCCCAGCATTTT.

The chain joins TRBV14 to TRBJ2-2, with D unresolved. Germline loops: CDR1 SGHDN, CDR2 FVKESK. The V end lost 4 bases, the J end lost 0 bases, and 18 bases lay between the germline ends. This CDR3 comprises 18 residues. CDR3 amino acids: CASSLLFSFSANTGELFF. DNA for the CDR3: TGTGCCAGCAGCCTTTTATTTTCATTCTCTGCGAACACCGGGGAGCTGTTTTTT. The full variable domain, completed using reference TRBV14 and TRBJ2-2, is EAGVTQFPSHSVIEKGQTVTLRCDPISGHDNLYWYRRVMGKEIKFLLHFVKESKQDESGMPNNRFLAERTGGTYSTLKVQPAELEDSGVYFCASSLLFSFSANTGELFFGEGSRLTVL.

The chain's CDR3 is CASSLESADTQYF. Here the CDR3 DNA reads TGTGCCAGCAGCTTGGAGAGTGCAGATACGCAGTATTTT. This rearrangement joins TRBV5-4 to TRBJ2-3; no firm D call. This CDR3 is built from 13 residues. Trimming removed 0 bases at V and 4 bases at J, with 6 bases between. The germline CDR1 and CDR2 sequences are SGHNT and YYREEE (reference sequence).

This chain uses TRBV7-2 with TRBJ2-7; D possibly corresponds to TRBD1 (5 bases). From germline, CDR1 is SGHTA and CDR2 FQGNSA. Deletions cut 5 bases from V and 2 bases from J, with 10 bases between. The CDR3 is 13 residues long. DNA for the CDR3: TGTGCCAGCAGCCCCCCAGGGACCTACGAGCAGTACTTC. Amino acid sequence: CASSPPGTYEQYF.

The chain links TRBV23-1 to TRBJ1-1; D gene uncertain. TRBV23-1 is reported as an ORF; its role is uncertain. Trimming left V 3 bases short and J 3 bases short, with 17 bases between. The CDR3 sequence is 16 residues long. The CDR3 reads CASSQLDEQPDTEAFF. Here the CDR3 DNA reads TGCGCCAGCAGTCAGCTGGATGAACAACCGGACACTGAAGCTTTCTTT.

The chain uses TRBV4-2 and TRBJ1-2, with 9 bases matching TRBD1. The CDR3 spans 19 residues. Losses at the gene ends were 4 bases for V and 7 bases for J; bases not matched to a gene: 22. CDR1 and CDR2 from the germline V gene are LGHNA and YNFKEQ. CDR3: CASSPQLPRAGTGLGGYTF. The CDR3 DNA is TGTGCCAGCAGCCCTCAACTCCCCCGGGCCGGGACAGGGTTAGGTGGCTACACCTTC.

The chain links TRBV19 to TRBJ1-2; maybe TRBD1 (6 bases). V lost 2 bases, J lost 9 bases, and 13 bases lay in between. The CDR3 totals 13 residues. Per the germline V gene, CDR1 is LNHDA and CDR2 is SQIVND (reference sequence). The chain's CDR3 is CASSIMAGESYTF. The CDR3 DNA reads as TGTGCCAGTAGTATAATGGCAGGGGAGAGCTACACCTTC.

The chain joins TRBV2 to TRBJ2-3; D ambiguous. V was clipped by 9 bases and J by 4 bases, with 14 bases between them. Germline assignment: CDR1 SNHLY and CDR2 FYNNEI. The length of the CDR3 is 13 residues. The DNA for the CDR3 is TGTGCCAGTATCTGGTCGGTCGCAGATACGCAGTATTTT. Its protein is CASIWSVADTQYF.

V gene TRBV12-5 combines with J gene TRBJ1-1, with TRBD1 matching 7 bases. The CDR3 covers 14 residues. The germline CDR1 and CDR2 sequences are LGHNT and FRNRAP. J gave up 1 base and V 5 bases, and 4 bases lay outside the gene matches. CDR3 coding DNA: TGTGCTAGTGGTCGGGACAGACGGAACACTGAAGCTTTCTTT. The encoded protein is CASGRDRRNTEAFF. The complete variable domain, with remaining parts taken from reference TRBV12-5 and TRBJ1-1, reads DARVTQTPRHKVTEMGQEVTMRCQPILGHNTVFWYRQTMMQGLELLAYFRNRAPLDDSGMPKDRFSAEMPDATLATLKIQPSEPRDSAVYFCASGRDRRNTEAFFGQGTRLTVV.

The chain joins TRBV28 to TRBJ1-5; TRBD1 aligns across 8 bases. The length of the CDR3 is 16 residues. CDR1 is MDHEN and CDR2 is SYDVKM in the germline V gene. Trimming cost V 5 bases and J 0 bases; bases outside gene matches: 6. The CDR3 region is CASSARTGNSNQPQHF. The CDR3 nucleotides read TGTGCCAGCAGTGCCCGGACAGGGAATAGCAATCAGCCCCAGCATTTT.

This clone has only one observation. The rearrangement joins TRBV30 to TRBJ1-3; unclear D gene. The CDR3 consists of 13 residues. CDR1 and CDR2 from the germline V gene are GTSNPN and SVGIG (reference sequence). Trimming pared 1 base from V and 10 bases from J, leaving 14 bases between. The CDR3 region is CAWSAKTPGTIYF. The CDR3 DNA reads TGTGCCTGGAGTGCCAAAACCCCGGGAACCATATATTTT.

The CDR3 protein is CASSLDSHTGELFF. The CDR3 coding sequence is TGTGCCAGCAGCTTAGACAGCCACACCGGGGAGCTGTTTTTT. This chain uses TRBV7-2 with TRBJ2-2; D unclear. V lost 1 base, J lost 3 bases, and 6 bases lay in between. CDR1 and CDR2 from the germline V gene are SGHTA and FQGNSA. The CDR3 extends over 14 amino acids.

The chain employs TRBV12-3 or TRBV12-4 and TRBJ1-2; D unresolved. This CDR3 is built from 13 residues. Trimming took off 4 bases at V and 4 bases at J, with 10 bases between the two ends. As DNA, the CDR3 is TGTGCCAGCAGTTCAGCCGCGATCTATGGCTACACCTTC. This translates into CASSSAAIYGYTF.

The chain joins TRBV11-3 to TRBJ1-2; TRBD1 is a possible D gene (6 bases). This CDR3 comprises 13 residues. Looked up from germline, CDR1 is SGHNT and CDR2 is YENEEA. The ends were cut back, 4 bases at V and 5 bases at J, with 11 bases in the middle. The CDR3 DNA follows: TGTGCCAGCAGCTCATCACAGGGATATGGCTACACCTTC. It encodes CASSSSQGYGYTF. The whole variable domain, filled in from reference TRBV11-3 and TRBJ1-2, reads EAGVVQSPRYKIIEKKQPVAFWCNPISGHNTLYWYLQNLGQGPELLIRYENEEAVDDSQLPKDRFSAERLKGVDSTLKIQPAELGDSAVYLCASSSSQGYGYTFGSGTRLTVV.

The V gene is TRBV7-2, the J gene TRBJ1-4; D possibly corresponds to TRBD1 (6 bases). V dropped 5 bases and J dropped 7 bases, with 14 bases sitting between them. The germline V gene has CDR1 SGHTA and CDR2 FQGNSA. The CDR3 runs 14 residues. The CDR3 nucleotides are TGTGCCAGCAGCCCCTTCAGGGGAAGTGAAAAACTGTTTTTT. This translates into CASSPFRGSEKLFF. Full variable domain (outside the CDR3, taken from reference TRBV7-2 and TRBJ1-4): GAGVSQSPSNKVTEKGKDVELRCDPISGHTALYWYRQSLGQGLEFLIYFQGNSAPDKSGLPSDRFSAERTGGSVSTLTIQRTQQEDSAVYLCASSPFRGSEKLFFGSGTQLSVL.

The genes are TRBV2 and TRBJ1-1; D ambiguous. This CDR3 comprises 12 residues. Germline values: CDR1 SNHLY, CDR2 FYNNEI. Trimming removed 10 bases at V and 1 base at J, with 10 bases between. In DNA form, the CDR3 reads TGTGCCATCCACCGACAGAACACTGAAGCTTTCTTT. This codes for CAIHRQNTEAFF.

This chain connects TRBV19 to TRBJ2-1, with D possibly called TRBD1 or TRBD2 (5 bases each). The V end was cut by 5 bases, the J end by 9 bases, with 14 bases between. The CDR3 runs 13 residues. The V gene's germline CDR1 is LNHDA and CDR2 SQIVND (reference sequence). The CDR3 DNA reads TGTGCCAGTAGTGCGTTCCGGGACGCTGAGCAGTTCTTC. This sequence encodes CASSAFRDAEQFF.

This chain connects TRBV7-7 to TRBJ2-5; D may match TRBD1 or TRBD2 (6 bases each). Germline lookup yields CDR1 SSHAT and CDR2 FNYEAQ (reference sequence). Trimming took off 0 bases at V and 5 bases at J, with 10 bases between the two ends. The CDR3 has 14 amino acids. The CDR3 coding sequence is TGTGCCAGCAGCTTAGCGGGGGGCGTGGAGACCCAGTACTTC. Translating gives CASSLAGGVETQYF.

The CDR3 region is CASRDYGDTGELFF. The CDR3 DNA sequence: TGTGCCAGCAGGGACTATGGGGACACCGGGGAGCTGTTTTTT. The V and J genes are TRBV6-5 and TRBJ2-2, with a tentative D call TRBD2 (6 bases). This CDR3 region has 14 residues. V was shortened by 6 bases and J by 3 bases, with 11 bases between the two germline ends. Germline V CDR1 and CDR2: MNHEY, SVGAGI.

This chain joins TRBV4-2 and TRBJ1-5; D is possibly TRBD1 (5 bases). This CDR3 region has 16 residues. Deletions cut 0 bases from V and 1 base from J, with 10 bases between. Looked up from germline, CDR1 is LGHNA and CDR2 is YNFKEQ. The CDR3 sequence is CASSQEGLASNQPQHF. The CDR3 DNA sequence: TGTGCCAGCAGCCAAGAGGGGCTTGCAAGCAATCAGCCCCAGCATTTT.